Following are 3 T cell receptor beta chains from one sample sequenced in a study of T-cell memory formation after mild COVID-19. Each CDR3 protein is one row after TCRdb ran MiXCR on the 5' RACE reads. Of 210,000 or so distinct CDR3 sequences in the sample, under 12% were seen once. The specimen sequenced was PBMCs or a T cell subset sorted from them (not recorded which). These receptors were collected from a man aged 18 to 30 who had mild COVID-19 (a few samples of this study predate the infection). Cell type and time point are not known.

This clonotype came up a few times. This chain connects TRBV7-2 to TRBJ1-5, with 8 nucleotides matching TRBD1. The CDR3 extends over 14 amino acids. V gave up 3 bases and J gave up 6 bases; unmatched junction bases: 4. Germline V gene sequence: CDR1 SGHTA, CDR2 FQGNSA. DNA for the CDR3: TGTGCCAGCAGCTTTGACAGGGGAGGTCAGCCCCAGCATTTT. As protein: CASSFDRGGQPQHF.

The chain carries TRBV2 and TRBJ2-7, with a tentative D call TRBD1 (6 bases). The V and J ends lost 6 bases and 11 bases respectively, with 17 bases between them. The CDR3 is made up of 12 amino acids. In germline, CDR1 is SNHLY, CDR2 FYNNEI. CDR3 nucleotides: TGTGCCAGCAGGGACAGAAGTAGGGTCGAGTACTTC. Protein product: CASRDRSRVEYF.

The sample holds many counts of this clonotype. The V gene is TRBV20-1, the J gene TRBJ1-5, with D possibly matching TRBD1 (5 bases). This CDR3 has 15 amino acids. Per the germline V gene, CDR1 is DFQATT and CDR2 is SNEGSKA (reference sequence). With 1 base removed from V and 7 bases from J, the gap between germline ends came to 17 bases. For the CDR3, the DNA is TGCAGTGCTAGAGGCCTCGGGGCTGAAAGGCAGCCCCAGCATTTT. Translation gives CSARGLGAERQPQHF.